Following are 2 T cell receptor beta chains from one sample sequenced in a study of T cell repertoires in cytomegalovirus infection. Using its own MiXCR run on the reads, TCRdb lists one record per CDR3 protein. The data show more than 400,000 distinct CDR3 sequences, roughly 29% seen once. The source material was PBMCs. These receptors came from a human donor in good health (CMV status not recorded). Some clones in this sample may be carry-over from other donors' samples.

The chain uses TRBV25-1 and TRBJ1-2; TRBD1 might be the D (5 bases). The germline V and J ends were trimmed by 3 bases and 8 bases, with 16 bases remaining between them. The germline gives CDR1 MGHDK, CDR2 SYGVNS. This CDR3 region has 14 residues. In nucleotides, the CDR3 is TGTGCCAGCAGTGACGGGCCCGGGGGGTTGGGCTACACCTTC. Its protein is CASSDGPGGLGYTF.

The V and J genes are TRBV11-2 and TRBJ2-7; 8 bases agree with TRBD2. The CDR3 has 16 residues. Germline values: CDR1 SGHAT, CDR2 FQNNGV. Trimming cost V 1 base and J 3 bases; bases outside gene matches: 8. DNA for the CDR3: TGTGCCAGCAGCTTAGTTGACGCCGCGGGGGGCTACGAGCAGTACTTC. Amino acid sequence: CASSLVDAAGGYEQYF.